Listed here are 8 T cell receptor beta chains from one sample, sequenced in a study of cytomegalovirus exposure and HLA in healthy donors. 60 Vbeta and 13 Jbeta primers were used in PCR. The data were produced by immunoSEQ multiplex PCR, yet TCRdb's version contains in-frame clones alone and is incomplete. Of under 200,000 clones detected, over 80% appear once; the ten largest clones hold about 6.3%. The sample was PBMCs. These TCRs come from a male donor in good health and CMV-seropositive.

The chain combines TRBV5-4 with TRBJ1-4, with D unresolved. V lost 4 bases to trimming and J lost 7 bases, with 14 bases between them. Germline V gene lookup returns CDR1 SGHNT and CDR2 YYREEE (reference sequence). There are 14 residues in the CDR3. The CDR3 sequence: CASSPTLVGEKLFF. The CDR3 DNA reads as TGTGCCAGCAGCCCCACACTAGTAGGTGAAAAACTGTTTTTT. Together with reference TRBV5-4 and TRBJ1-4, the CDR3 gives the full variable domain: ETGVTQSPTHLIKTRGQQVTLRCSSQSGHNTVSWYQQALGQGPQFIFQYYREEENGRGNFPPRFSGLQFPNYSSELNVNALELDDSALYLCASSPTLVGEKLFFGSGTQLSVL.

This chain joins TRBV5-1 and TRBJ2-2; possible D gene TRBD1, 5 bases. CDR3 length equals 13 residues. The ends were cut back, 6 bases at V and 0 bases at J, with 6 bases in the middle. Germline values: CDR1 SGHRS, CDR2 YFSETQ. The CDR3 nucleotides are TGCGCCAGCACCAGGGCGAACACCGGGGAGCTGTTTTTT. It encodes CASTRANTGELFF.

J is TRBJ2-4 and V is TRBV11-2; 14 bases fit TRBD2. CDR1 is SGHAT and CDR2 is FQNNGV in the germline V gene. The CDR3 extends over 16 amino acids. V lost 5 bases and J lost 8; bases outside the gene matches: 8. CDR3 region: CASSPEGLAGDYIQYF. CDR3 sequence (DNA): TGTGCCAGCAGCCCCGAGGGACTAGCGGGAGATTACATTCAGTACTTC.

The J gene is TRBJ1-5, the V gene TRBV27; 7 positions match TRBD1. The V and J ends lost 5 bases and 4 bases, in that order; junction bases with no gene match: 5. The CDR3 is made up of 14 amino acids. The germline V gene has CDR1 MNHEY and CDR2 SMNVEV (reference sequence). The DNA of the CDR3 is TGTGCCAGCAGTCACAGGGGTTGGAATCAGCCCCAGCATTTT. This gives the protein CASSHRGWNQPQHF.

This chain uses TRBV27 with TRBJ2-7; perhaps TRBD1 as D (6 bases). The CDR3 length is 13 residues. Trimming stripped 5 bases from V and 1 base from J, with 9 bases between. The V gene's germline CDR1 is MNHEY and CDR2 SMNVEV (reference sequence). Here the CDR3 DNA reads TGTGCCAGCAGTCCGGGACAATCCTACGAGCAGTACTTC. This sequence encodes CASSPGQSYEQYF.

The chain couples TRBV28 to TRBJ2-5; 9 bases align to TRBD2. The CDR3 totals 16 residues. V lost 5 bases, J lost 7 bases, and 14 bases stayed unmatched. CDR1 is MDHEN, CDR2 SYDVKM, per germline. The DNA of the CDR3 is TGTGCCAGCAGTATCGGGCGTAGCGGGAGAGTCGGGACCCAGTACTTC. Its protein product is CASSIGRSGRVGTQYF. Using reference TRBV28 and TRBJ2-5 for the parts outside the CDR3, the full variable domain is DVKVTQSSRYLVKRTGEKVFLECVQDMDHENMFWYRQDPGLGLRLIYFSYDVKMKEKGDIPEGYSVSREKKERFSLILESASTNQTSMYLCASSIGRSGRVGTQYFGPGTRLLVL.

This chain uses TRBV5-6 with TRBJ2-5; the D gene is possibly TRBD2 (6 bases). This CDR3 is built from 16 residues. From germline, CDR1 is SGHDT and CDR2 YYEEEE. The V gene lost 4 bases and the J gene lost 9 bases, with 25 bases spanning the gap. CDR3 bases: TGTGCCAGCAGCGGGGGATTGGGGGGAGGATTCGAGGCCCAGTACTTC. Translation: CASSGGLGGGFEAQYF.

The chain is built from TRBV9 and TRBJ1-2, with TRBD1 matching over 12 bases. The V segment lost 0 bases and the J segment 6 bases; nucleotides outside the gene matches: 3. There are 15 residues in the CDR3. Germline assignment: CDR1 SGDLS and CDR2 YYNGEE. Here the CDR3 DNA reads TGTGCCAGCAGCGTAGCCGGGACAGGGGGCGATGGCTACACCTTC. It codes for CASSVAGTGGDGYTF.